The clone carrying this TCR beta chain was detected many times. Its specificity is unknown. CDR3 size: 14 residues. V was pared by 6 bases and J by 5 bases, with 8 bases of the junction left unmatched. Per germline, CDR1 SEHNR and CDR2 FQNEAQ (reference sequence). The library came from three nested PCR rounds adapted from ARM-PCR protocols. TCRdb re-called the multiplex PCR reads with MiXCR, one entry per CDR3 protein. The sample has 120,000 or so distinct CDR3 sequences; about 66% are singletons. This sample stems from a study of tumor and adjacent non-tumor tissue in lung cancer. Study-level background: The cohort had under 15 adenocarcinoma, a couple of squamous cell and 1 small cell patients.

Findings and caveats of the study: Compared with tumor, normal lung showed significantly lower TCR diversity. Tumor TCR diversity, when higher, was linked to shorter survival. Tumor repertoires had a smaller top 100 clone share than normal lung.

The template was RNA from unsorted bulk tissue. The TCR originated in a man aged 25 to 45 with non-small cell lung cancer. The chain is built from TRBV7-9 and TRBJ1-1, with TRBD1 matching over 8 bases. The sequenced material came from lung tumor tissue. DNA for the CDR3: TGTGCCAGCAGAATCGGACAGGGTGGTACTGAAGCTTTCTTT. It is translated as CASRIGQGGTEAFF.